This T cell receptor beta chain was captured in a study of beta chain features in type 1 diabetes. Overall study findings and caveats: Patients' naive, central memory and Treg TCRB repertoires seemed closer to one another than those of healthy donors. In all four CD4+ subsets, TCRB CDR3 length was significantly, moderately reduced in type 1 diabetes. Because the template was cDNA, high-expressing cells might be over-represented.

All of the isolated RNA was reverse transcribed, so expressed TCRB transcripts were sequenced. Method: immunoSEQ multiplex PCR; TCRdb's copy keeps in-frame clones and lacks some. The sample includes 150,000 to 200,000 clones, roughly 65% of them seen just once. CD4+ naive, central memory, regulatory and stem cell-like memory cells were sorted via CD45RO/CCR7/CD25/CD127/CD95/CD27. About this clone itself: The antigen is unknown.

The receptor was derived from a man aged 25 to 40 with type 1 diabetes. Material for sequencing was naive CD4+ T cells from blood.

CDR3 amino acids: CACYAGSETQYF. The CDR3, as DNA: TGTGCCTGCTATGCGGGATCGGAGACCCAGTACTTC. The V and J genes are TRBV30 and TRBJ2-5; perhaps TRBD2 as D (6 bases). Germline loops: CDR1 GTSNPN, CDR2 SVGIG (reference sequence). The length of the CDR3 is 12 residues. V lost 6 bases, J lost 5 bases, and 13 bases lay in between.